What follows are 26 T cell receptor beta chains derived from one specimen sequenced in a study of response to subunit inactivated influenza vaccine. TCRdb reprocessed the RT-PCR reads with MiXCR, giving one entry per CDR3 protein. This table holds hundreds of thousands of distinct CDR3 sequences, about 15% found once. This specimen was PBMCs from blood, taken roughly 13 days after vaccination. These receptors were taken from a man in his fifties who received an inactivated influenza vaccine.

This clonotype was seen at least ten times. V is TRBV20-1 and J is TRBJ2-4; D remains unclear. CDR1 is DFQATT and CDR2 is SNEGSKA in the germline V gene (reference sequence). V dropped 6 bases and J dropped 3 bases, with 12 bases sitting between them. The CDR3 consists of 13 residues. The CDR3 nucleotides read TGCAGTGCCCCCACGATAGTCAAAAACATTCAGTACTTC. Its translation: CSAPTIVKNIQYF.

This clonotype turned up a few times. The gene calls are TRBV6-2 or TRBV6-3 and TRBJ2-3; 15 nucleotides agree with TRBD2. There are 16 residues in the CDR3. With V trimmed by 2 bases and J by 3 bases, 0 bases remained unmatched. Germline V gene lookup returns CDR1 MNHEY and CDR2 SVGEGT. CDR3 sequence reads: CASSYGTSGRTDTQYF. For the CDR3, the DNA is TGTGCCAGCAGTTACGGGACTAGCGGGAGGACAGATACGCAGTATTTT.

This clonotype was seen more than once but under ten times. V gene TRBV4-3 combines with J gene TRBJ2-1, with TRBD2 matching over 8 bases. The V gene's germline CDR1 is LGHNA and CDR2 YSLEER. The CDR3 is made up of 18 amino acids. V shed 1 base and J 0 bases; nucleotides not matched to a gene: 8. DNA for the CDR3: TGCGCCAGCAGCCAAGCCCCACTAGCGGTAAGCTCCTACAATGAGCAGTTCTTC. Encoded protein: CASSQAPLAVSSYNEQFF.

J is TRBJ1-2 and V is TRBV29-1, with a tentative D call TRBD1 (6 bases). The V gene lost 6 bases and the J gene lost 3 bases, with 11 bases spanning the gap. The germline V gene encodes CDR1 SQVTM and CDR2 ANQGSEA. The CDR3 is 12 amino acids. Written as DNA, the CDR3 is TGCAGCGTACCACAGGGATACTATGGCTACACCTTC. Protein: CSVPQGYYGYTF. The complete variable domain, with remaining parts taken from reference TRBV29-1 and TRBJ1-2, reads SAVISQKPSRDICQRGTSLTIQCQVDSQVTMMFWYRQQPGQSLTLIATANQGSEATYESGFVIDKFPISRPNLTFSTLTVSNMSPEDSSIYLCSVPQGYYGYTFGSGTRLTVV.

This rearrangement joins TRBV20-1 to TRBJ2-1; 9 bases agree with TRBD2. The CDR3 runs to 16 residues. Germline lookup yields CDR1 DFQATT and CDR2 SNEGSKA (reference sequence). V lost 0 bases and J lost 7; bases outside the gene matches: 10. DNA for the CDR3: TGCAGTGCTAGAGAGGAGTTGCGGGGGGGATTGAATGAGCAGTTCTTC. Its translation: CSAREELRGGLNEQFF.

This clonotype was seen a handful of times. The CDR3 loop reads CASRGSGQGVIYGYTF. CDR3 sequence (DNA): TGTGCCAGCAGGGGCTCTGGACAGGGAGTCATCTATGGCTACACCTTC. The genes are TRBV12-3 or TRBV12-4 and TRBJ1-2, with 8 bases fitting TRBD1. The CDR3 length is 16 residues. After removal of 6 bases from V and 4 bases from J, the junction contained 13 bases not matched to a gene.

The chain carries TRBV28 and TRBJ2-2, with D possibly being TRBD1 (5 bases). Germline V CDR1 and CDR2: MDHEN, SYDVKM. Trimming took 5 bases from V and 1 from J, leaving 11 bases between them. The CDR3 runs to 15 residues. The CDR3 is CASSHDSRNTGELFF. Written as DNA, the CDR3 is TGTGCCAGCAGTCACGACAGCCGGAACACCGGGGAGCTGTTTTTT.

The CDR3, as DNA: TGTGCCAGCAGAGCCGGGATCCAAGAGACCCAGTACTTC. Its translation is CASRAGIQETQYF. This rearrangement joins TRBV6-6 to TRBJ2-5; D may be TRBD2 (5 bases). V lost 6 bases and J 1 base, leaving 9 bases between the germline ends. The V gene's germline CDR1 is MNHNY and CDR2 SVGAGI (reference sequence). This CDR3 has 13 residues.

The CDR3 loop reads CASGLDSYVEAFF. CDR3 nucleotide sequence: TGTGCCAGCGGGTTGGACAGCTACGTTGAAGCTTTCTTT. This rearrangement joins TRBV6-2 or TRBV6-3 to TRBJ1-1, with D possibly TRBD1 on 6 matching bases. Per germline, CDR1 MNHEY and CDR2 SVGEGT. The CDR3 has 13 amino acids. With 8 bases removed from V and 7 bases from J, the gap between germline ends came to 17 bases.

This clonotype was found many times. The chain uses TRBV29-1 and TRBJ2-1, with TRBD2 identical over 8 bases. The V gene end was trimmed by 1 base and the J gene end by 5 bases; junction bases not matched to a gene: 7. CDR1 is SQVTM, CDR2 ANQGSEA, per germline. The CDR3 consists of 15 residues. The CDR3 sequence: CSVEARLAYDNEQFF. The CDR3 coding sequence is TGCAGCGTTGAAGCTCGACTAGCGTACGACAATGAGCAGTTCTTC.

This chain connects TRBV11-2 to TRBJ2-3; no reliable D call. The germline CDR1 and CDR2 sequences are SGHAT and FQNNGV. The CDR3 runs to 15 residues. With 3 bases removed from V and 1 base from J, the gap between germline ends came to 11 bases. The CDR3 sequence: CASSFLDHRTDTQYF. The CDR3, as DNA: TGTGCCAGCAGCTTTCTTGACCACCGCACAGATACGCAGTATTTT.

This clonotype appeared a few times. This rearrangement joins TRBV3-1 to TRBJ1-3, with a tentative D call TRBD1 (5 bases). Germline values: CDR1 LGHDT, CDR2 YNNKEL (reference sequence). Trimming left V 6 bases short and J 4 bases short, with 10 bases between. This CDR3 is built from 13 residues. The CDR3 region has the DNA TGTGCCAGCAGGCACGACAGCGGAAACACCATATATTTT. Residues: CASRHDSGNTIYF.

The chain links TRBV7-6 to TRBJ2-1; TRBD2 matches at 11 bases. The V segment lost 5 bases and the J segment 9 bases; nucleotides outside the gene matches: 15. This CDR3 comprises 17 residues. CDR1 is SGHVS and CDR2 is FNYEAQ in the germline V gene. In DNA form, the CDR3 reads TGTGCCAGCAGCCGTCGTCTTAGCGGGAGGGCCCCTGGTGAGCAGTTCTTC. Protein: CASSRRLSGRAPGEQFF.

This clonotype has ten or more counts. This chain uses TRBV7-2 with TRBJ2-2, with D unresolved. CDR3 size: 12 residues. From germline, CDR1 is SGHTA and CDR2 FQGNSA. Trimming removed 2 bases from V and 6 bases from J, with 4 bases in between. CDR3 in DNA: TGTGCCAGCAGCTTATACCCCGGGGAGCTGTTTTTT. Amino acid sequence: CASSLYPGELFF.

The rearrangement joins TRBV11-2 to TRBJ2-2; the match to TRBD2 covers 11 bases. The ends lost 6 bases at V and 4 bases at J; junction bases unmatched: 4. The CDR3 has 15 residues. In germline, CDR1 is SGHAT, CDR2 FQNNGV. The CDR3 DNA follows: TGTGCCAGCAGACTTAGCGGGGGGGCCACCGGGGAGCTGTTTTTT. This codes for CASRLSGGATGELFF.

The genes are TRBV29-1 and TRBJ2-3; 7 nucleotides match TRBD1. The CDR3 runs 11 residues. Germline CDR1 SQVTM, CDR2 ANQGSEA. With 6 bases clipped from V and 10 bases from J, the junction kept 7 bases outside the gene matches. The CDR3 DNA is TGCAGCGTGACACAGGGGTTTGCGCAGTATTTT. Translating gives CSVTQGFAQYF.

This clonotype was observed a few times. The V gene is TRBV12-3 or TRBV12-4, the J gene TRBJ1-4, with TRBD1 identical over 9 bases. There are 14 residues in the CDR3. The J segment lost 8 bases and the V segment lost 4 bases, leaving 5 bases of the junction unmatched. CDR3 DNA: TGTGCCAGCAGTTCGACAGGGGGAAGCGAAAAACTGTTTTTT. This sequence encodes CASSSTGGSEKLFF.

The sample holds many counts of this clonotype. The V and J genes are TRBV29-1 and TRBJ2-1, with a tentative D call TRBD1 (6 bases). Germline V gene data show CDR1 as SQVTM and CDR2 as ANQGSEA. V was clipped by 5 bases and J by 2 bases, with 10 bases between them. The CDR3 runs 13 residues. The CDR3, as DNA: TGCAGCGTTCAAGGGGACACCTACAATGAGCAGTTCTTC. Translation: CSVQGDTYNEQFF.

This clonotype was detected only a few times. The V gene is TRBV4-1, the J gene TRBJ2-1; 15 positions match TRBD2. Germline V gene data show CDR1 as MGHRA and CDR2 as YSYEKL. Trimming removed 4 bases from V and 0 bases from J; junction bases left unmatched: 7. This CDR3 is built from 19 residues. The CDR3 DNA follows: TGCGCCAGCAGCCCTACCGGGACTAGCGGGAGGAGCTCCTACAATGAGCAGTTCTTC. Its translation: CASSPTGTSGRSSYNEQFF.

This clonotype was observed many times. This chain joins TRBV19 and TRBJ1-1, with no clear D. V gave up 7 bases and J gave up 5 bases, with 14 bases separating them. The CDR3 has 13 amino acids. Germline V CDR1 and CDR2: LNHDA, SQIVND (reference sequence). The CDR3 loop is CASNAGVRTEAFF. CDR3 coding DNA: TGTGCCAGTAACGCAGGAGTTCGAACTGAAGCTTTCTTT.

This clonotype occurred many times. This chain uses TRBV28 with TRBJ2-7, with TRBD2 identical over 8 bases. With 2 bases clipped from V and 3 bases from J, the junction kept 3 bases outside the gene matches. Looked up from germline, CDR1 is MDHEN and CDR2 is SYDVKM. The CDR3 covers 14 residues. In DNA form, the CDR3 reads TGTGCCAGCAGTTTACTAGCGGGTTACTACGAGCAGTACTTC. Its translation: CASSLLAGYYEQYF.

The chain employs TRBV27 and TRBJ2-7; D may be TRBD2 (6 bases). With 5 bases removed from V and 0 bases from J, the gap between germline ends came to 17 bases. Looked up from germline, CDR1 is MNHEY and CDR2 is SMNVEV (reference sequence). The CDR3 runs to 16 residues. The CDR3 loop is CASSLYFGRSSYEQYF. CDR3 DNA: TGTGCCAGCAGTCTTTATTTTGGGAGGAGCTCCTACGAGCAGTACTTC.

This clonotype was found a few times. The V gene is TRBV7-2, the J gene TRBJ1-1, with unresolved D. Between the trimmed V and J ends, which lost 5 bases and 0 bases, there was a span of 10 bases. Per the germline V gene, CDR1 is SGHTA and CDR2 is FQGNSA. This CDR3 contains 14 residues. CDR3 residues: CASSAQAMNTEAFF. The CDR3 nucleotides are TGTGCCAGCAGCGCTCAGGCGATGAACACTGAAGCTTTCTTT.

The rearrangement links TRBV12-3 or TRBV12-4 to TRBJ2-7; the D call may be TRBD1 or TRBD2 (6 bases each). V shed 5 bases and J shed 5 bases, with 19 bases lying between them. CDR3 size: 15 residues. CDR3 protein: CASSQRGQGRNEQYF. The CDR3 nucleotides are TGTGCCAGCAGTCAAAGAGGCCAGGGGAGGAACGAGCAGTACTTC.

This sequence joins TRBV9 and TRBJ2-3; 8 positions agree with TRBD1. Germline trimming cut 4 bases from V and 6 bases from J; bases unmatched to any gene: 13. CDR1 is SGDLS and CDR2 is YYNGEE in the germline V gene. CDR3 length: 16 residues. CDR3 protein: CASSSPGTGGRDTQYF. CDR3 bases: TGTGCCAGCAGCTCACCCGGGACAGGAGGTAGGGATACGCAGTATTTT.

The rearrangement uses TRBV12-3 or TRBV12-4 and TRBJ2-2; D unclear. V gave up 6 bases and J gave up 1 base, with 12 bases separating them. The CDR3 sequence is 15 residues long. CDR3 nucleotides: TGTGCCAGCAGGAGGACGCTGGGGAACACCGGGGAGCTGTTTTTT. Protein product: CASRRTLGNTGELFF.